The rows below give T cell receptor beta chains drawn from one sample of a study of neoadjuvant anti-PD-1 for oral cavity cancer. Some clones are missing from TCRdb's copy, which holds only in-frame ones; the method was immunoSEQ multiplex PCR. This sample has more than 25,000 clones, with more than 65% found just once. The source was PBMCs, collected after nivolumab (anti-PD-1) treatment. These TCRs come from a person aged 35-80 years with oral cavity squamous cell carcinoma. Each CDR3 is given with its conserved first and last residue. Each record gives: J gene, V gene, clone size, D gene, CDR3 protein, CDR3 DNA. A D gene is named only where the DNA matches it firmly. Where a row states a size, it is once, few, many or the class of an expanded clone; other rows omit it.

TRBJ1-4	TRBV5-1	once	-	CASSLELPSTNEKLFF	TGCGCCAGCAGCTTGGAACTGCCTTCAACTAATGAAAAACTGTTTTTT
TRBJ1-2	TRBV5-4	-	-	CASSPDGYGYTF	TGTGCCAGCAGTCCGGACGGCTATGGCTACACCTTC
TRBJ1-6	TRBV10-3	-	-	CAISGLATGPYNSPLHF	TGTGCCATCAGTGGGCTGGCAACAGGCCCTTATAATTCACCCCTCCACTTT
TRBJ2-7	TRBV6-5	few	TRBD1	CASSYSPDRGGEQYF	TGTGCCAGCAGTTATTCCCCGGACAGGGGAGGCGAGCAGTACTTC
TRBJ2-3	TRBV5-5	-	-	CASSSPRDHTDTQYF	TGTGCCAGCAGCTCTCCCCGGGACCACACAGATACGCAGTATTTT
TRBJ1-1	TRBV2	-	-	CASSQDGGNTEAFF	TGTGCCAGCAGTCAGGACGGGGGGAACACTGAAGCTTTCTTT
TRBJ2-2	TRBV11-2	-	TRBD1	CASSLDLTGEYTGELFF	TGTGCCAGCAGCTTAGATCTCACAGGGGAATACACCGGGGAGCTGTTTTTT
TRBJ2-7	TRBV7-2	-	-	CASSLPREGVEQYF	TGTGCCAGCAGCTTACCCCGGGAAGGGGTCGAGCAGTACTTC
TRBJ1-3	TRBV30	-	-	CAWSKTGSGNTIYF	TGTGCCTGGAGCAAGACAGGATCTGGAAACACCATATATTTT
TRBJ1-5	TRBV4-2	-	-	CASSQEGTDRNQPQHF	TGTGCCAGCAGCCAAGAGGGAACGGACAGAAATCAGCCCCAGCATTTT
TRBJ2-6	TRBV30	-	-	CAWTRRMGAGANVLTF	TGTGCCTGGACCCGGAGAATGGGAGCTGGGGCCAACGTCCTGACTTTC
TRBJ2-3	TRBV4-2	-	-	CASSQAQSTDTQYF	TGTGCCAGCAGCCAAGCGCAGAGCACAGATACGCAGTATTTT
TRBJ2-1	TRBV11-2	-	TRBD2	CASSLDLAGGLYNEQFF	TGTGCCAGCAGCTTAGACCTAGCGGGGGGGTTGTACAATGAGCAGTTCTTC
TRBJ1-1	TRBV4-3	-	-	CASSPRMANTEAFF	TGCGCCAGCAGCCCCAGGATGGCGAACACTGAAGCTTTCTTT
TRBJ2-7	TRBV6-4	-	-	CASRTIGGRQTYEQYF	TGTGCCAGCAGAACCATCGGAGGGAGACAGACCTACGAGCAGTACTTC
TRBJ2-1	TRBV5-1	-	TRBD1	CASSLAPGGYNEQFF	TGCGCCAGCAGCTTGGCTCCAGGGGGCTACAATGAGCAGTTCTTC
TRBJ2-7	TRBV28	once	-	CASSSSGPYEQYF	TGTGCCAGCAGTTCCAGCGGGCCCTACGAGCAGTACTTC
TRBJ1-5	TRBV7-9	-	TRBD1	CASSIGTGLRNQPQHF	TGTGCCAGCAGCATAGGGACAGGGCTGAGAAATCAGCCCCAGCATTTT
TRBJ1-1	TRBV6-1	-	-	CASSEQGRTEAFF	TGTGCCAGCAGTGAACAGGGCCGCACTGAAGCTTTCTTT
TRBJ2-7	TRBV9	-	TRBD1	CASSVGQGNEQYF	TGTGCCAGCAGCGTAGGACAGGGTAACGAGCAGTACTTC
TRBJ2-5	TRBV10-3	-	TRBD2	CATGLAGEETQYF	TGTGCCACGGGACTAGCTGGGGAAGAGACCCAGTACTTC
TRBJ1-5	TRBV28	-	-	CASSFIGGDQPQHF	TGTGCCAGCAGTTTTATAGGTGGTGATCAGCCCCAGCATTTT
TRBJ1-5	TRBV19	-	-	CASTNSGPQHF	TGTGCCAGTACCAACTCTGGACCCCAGCATTTT
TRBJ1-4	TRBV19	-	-	CASSIMRVGTNEKLFF	TGTGCCAGTAGTATCATGAGAGTTGGGACTAATGAAAAACTGTTTTTT
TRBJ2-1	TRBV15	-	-	CATSRVQDNEQFF	TGTGCCACCAGCAGAGTGCAGGACAATGAGCAGTTCTTC
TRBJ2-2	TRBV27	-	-	CASSFLGRELFF	TGTGCCAGCAGTTTCCTAGGACGAGAGCTGTTTTTT
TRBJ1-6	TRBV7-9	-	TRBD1	CASSPGQGSNSPLHF	TGTGCCAGCAGCCCCGGACAGGGATCGAATTCACCCCTCCACTTT
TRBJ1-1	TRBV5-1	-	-	CASSGQGHRNTEAFF	TGCGCCAGCAGCGGACAAGGACACAGGAACACTGAAGCTTTCTTT
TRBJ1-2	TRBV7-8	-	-	CASSLVASQFNYGYTF	TGTGCCAGCAGCTTAGTGGCTTCACAGTTCAACTATGGCTACACCTTC
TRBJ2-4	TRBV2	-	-	CATRQGLLAKNIQYF	TGTGCCACCCGGCAGGGGCTACTAGCCAAAAACATTCAGTACTTC
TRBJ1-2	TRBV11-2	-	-	CASSFSGDYGYTF	TGTGCCAGCAGCTTTTCCGGAGACTATGGCTATACCTTC
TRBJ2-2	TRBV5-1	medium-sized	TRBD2	CASNPSGGPNTGELFF	TGCGCCAGCAATCCTAGCGGGGGACCGAACACCGGGGAGCTGTTTTTT
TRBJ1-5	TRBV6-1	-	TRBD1	CASSEWDRDHSNQPQHF	TGTGCCAGCAGTGAATGGGACAGGGACCATAGCAATCAGCCCCAGCATTTT
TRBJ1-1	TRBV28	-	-	CASSLVTAGTEAFF	TGTGCCAGCAGTTTAGTGACGGCGGGGACTGAAGCTTTCTTT
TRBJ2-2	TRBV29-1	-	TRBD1	CSVLSTGTAANTGELFF	TGCAGCGTTCTTTCTACCGGGACAGCTGCGAACACCGGGGAGCTGTTTTTT
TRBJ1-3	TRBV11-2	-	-	CASSSEVGNTIYF	TGTGCCAGCAGTTCCGAGGTTGGAAACACCATATATTTT
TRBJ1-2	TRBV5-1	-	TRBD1	CASSLLAGQEGYGYTF	TGCGCCAGCAGCTTATTGGCGGGACAGGAGGGCTATGGCTACACCTTC
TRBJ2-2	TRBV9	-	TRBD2	CASSVGLAGPANTGELFF	TGTGCCAGCAGCGTAGGACTAGCGGGGCCAGCGAACACCGGGGAGCTGTTTTTT
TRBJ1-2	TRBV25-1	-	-	CASSWTESSYGYTF	TGTGCCAGCAGTTGGACCGAGAGTTCTTATGGCTACACCTTC
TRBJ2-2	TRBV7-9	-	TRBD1	CASSLRQGVVIGELFF	TGTGCCAGCAGCTTACGACAGGGGGTCGTGATCGGGGAGCTGTTTTTT
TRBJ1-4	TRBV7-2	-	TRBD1	CASSSQQGAGEKLFF	TGTGCCAGCAGCTCTCAACAGGGGGCAGGGGAAAAACTGTTTTTT
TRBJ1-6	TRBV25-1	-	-	CASSEYRGDNSPLHF	TGTGCCAGCAGTGAATATCGGGGCGACAATTCACCCCTCCACTTT
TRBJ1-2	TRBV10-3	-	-	CAISDQGTRADSNYGYTF	TGTGCCATCAGTGACCAGGGGACACGGGCGGACTCTAACTATGGCTACACCTTC
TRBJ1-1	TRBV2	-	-	CASGRQVEAFF	TGTGCCAGCGGAAGACAGGTCGAAGCTTTCTTT
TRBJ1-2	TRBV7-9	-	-	CASSPAGTYGYTF	TGTGCCAGCAGCCCCGCGGGGACCTATGGCTACACCTTC
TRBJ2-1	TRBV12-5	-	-	CASALDRRYNEQFF	TGTGCTAGTGCCCTGGACAGAAGATACAATGAGCAGTTCTTC
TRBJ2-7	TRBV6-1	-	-	CASSLPYEQYF	TGTGCCAGCAGTCTCCCTTACGAGCAGTACTTC
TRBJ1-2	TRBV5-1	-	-	CASREGSDYGYTF	TGCGCCAGCAGGGAGGGCTCCGACTATGGCTACACCTTC
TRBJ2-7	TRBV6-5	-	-	CASSRETVSDYEQYF	TGTGCCAGCAGCCGCGAGACAGTTTCTGACTACGAGCAGTACTTC
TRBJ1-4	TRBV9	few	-	CASSVSPGAEKLFF	TGTGCCAGCAGCGTAAGCCCGGGGGCGGAAAAACTGTTTTTT
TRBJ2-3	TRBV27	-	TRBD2	CASSPGLAYGTDTQYF	TGTGCCAGCAGTCCAGGACTAGCGTACGGCACAGATACGCAGTATTTT
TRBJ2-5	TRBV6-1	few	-	CASSANEQGSGTQYF	TGTGCCAGCAGTGCGAACGAGCAGGGTTCTGGGACCCAGTACTTC
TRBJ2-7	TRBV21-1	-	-	CATPGGSGGSRDTYEQYF	TGTGCCACTCCGGGGGGTAGCGGGGGGTCCCGTGATACCTACGAGCAGTACTTC
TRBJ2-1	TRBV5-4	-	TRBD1	CASSSGQGVGSYNEQFF	TGTGCCAGCAGCTCTGGACAGGGGGTGGGCTCCTACAATGAGCAGTTCTTC
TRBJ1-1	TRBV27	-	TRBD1	CASSRWTGYGKNTEAFF	TGTGCCAGCAGTCGGTGGACAGGATATGGAAAGAACACTGAAGCTTTCTTT